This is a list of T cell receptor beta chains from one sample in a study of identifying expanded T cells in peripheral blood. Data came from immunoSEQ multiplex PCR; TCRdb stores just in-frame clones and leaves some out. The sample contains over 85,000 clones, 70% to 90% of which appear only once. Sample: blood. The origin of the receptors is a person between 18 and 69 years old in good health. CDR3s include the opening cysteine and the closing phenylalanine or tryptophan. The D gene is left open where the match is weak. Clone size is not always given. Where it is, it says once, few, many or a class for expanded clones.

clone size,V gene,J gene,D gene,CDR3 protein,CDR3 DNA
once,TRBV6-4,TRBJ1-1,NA,CASSQGRNTEAFF,TGTGCCAGCAGTCAGGGGCGGAACACTGAAGCTTTCTTT
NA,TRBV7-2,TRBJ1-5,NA,CASSLEHGQPQHF,TGTGCCAGCAGCTTAGAGCATGGACAGCCCCAGCATTTT
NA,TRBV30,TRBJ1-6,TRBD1,CAWSVGQARRSPLHF,TGTGCCTGGAGTGTAGGACAGGCCAGGCGTTCACCCCTCCACTTT
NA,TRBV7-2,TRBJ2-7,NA,CASSPTRTDYEQYF,TGTGCCAGCAGCCCTACTCGAACGGACTACGAGCAGTACTTC
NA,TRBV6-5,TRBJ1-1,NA,CASTNGPGPLAPFF,TGTGCCAGCACTAACGGTCCGGGACCGTTGGCCCCTTTCTTT
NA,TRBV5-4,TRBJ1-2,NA,CASSPVPPSDYYGYTF,TGTGCCAGCAGCCCGGTACCCCCGTCAGACTACTATGGCTACACCTTC
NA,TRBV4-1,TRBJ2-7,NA,CASSQVLGSYEQYF,TGCGCCAGCAGCCAAGTTCTAGGCTCATACGAGCAGTACTTC
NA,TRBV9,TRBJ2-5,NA,CASSVGAAGWETQYF,TGTGCCAGCAGCGTAGGCGCCGCGGGGTGGGAGACCCAGTACTTC
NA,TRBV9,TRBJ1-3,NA,CASSATGSGNTIYF,TGTGCCAGCAGCGCAACAGGGTCTGGAAACACCATATATTTT
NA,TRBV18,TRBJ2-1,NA,CASSPRGPGEQFF,TGTGCCAGCTCACCCCGGGGTCCTGGTGAGCAGTTCTTC
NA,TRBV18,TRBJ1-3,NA,CASSPPSGLTGNTIYF,TGTGCCAGCTCACCACCGTCTGGGTTGACTGGAAACACCATATATTTT
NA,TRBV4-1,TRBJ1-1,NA,CASSLFRKGKGTEAFF,TGCGCCAGCAGCCTCTTTCGGAAGGGTAAAGGAACTGAAGCTTTCTTT